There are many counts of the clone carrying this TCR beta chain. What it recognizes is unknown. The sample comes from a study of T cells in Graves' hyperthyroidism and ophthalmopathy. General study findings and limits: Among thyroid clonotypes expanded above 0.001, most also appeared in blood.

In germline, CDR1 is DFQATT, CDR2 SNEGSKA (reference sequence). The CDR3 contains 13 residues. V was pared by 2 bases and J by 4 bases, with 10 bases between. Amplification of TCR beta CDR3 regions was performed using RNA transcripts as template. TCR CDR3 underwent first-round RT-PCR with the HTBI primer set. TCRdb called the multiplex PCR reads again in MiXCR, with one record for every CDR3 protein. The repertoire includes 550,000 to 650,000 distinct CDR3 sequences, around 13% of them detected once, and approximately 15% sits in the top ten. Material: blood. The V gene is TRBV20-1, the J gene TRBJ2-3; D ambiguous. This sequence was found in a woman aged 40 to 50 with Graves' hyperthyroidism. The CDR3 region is CSARRSDPDTQYF. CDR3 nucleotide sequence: TGCAGTGCTAGAAGGTCAGACCCAGATACGCAGTATTTT.